These T cell receptor beta chains were read from a single sample in a study of regulatory T cells. Clones were read by immunoSEQ multiplex PCR, and TCRdb kept only the in-frame ones, dropping some. The sample shows over 20,000 clones, 80% to 95% of them seen only once. The source material was CD8+ T cells sorted from blood. The receptors were gathered from a child between 2 and 9 years old with CD3G deficiency. Each CDR3 is given with its conserved first and last residue. The D gene is left open where the match is weak. Size tells how often a clone was seen (once, few, many) or the class of an expanded clone, and some rows leave it out.

J gene	V gene	clone size	D gene	CDR3 DNA	CDR3 protein
TRBJ2-2	TRBV5-1	.	TRBD2	TGCGCCAGCAGCTTCGGACTAGCGGGAGGACGTACCGGGGAGCTGTTTTTT	CASSFGLAGGRTGELFF
TRBJ2-7	TRBV7-8	.	.	TGTGCCAGCAGCTTAGAGGCTGCCAGCTCCTACGAGCAGTACTTC	CASSLEAASSYEQYF
TRBJ2-7	TRBV28	.	.	TGTGCCAGCAGACCACAGGGAGGGACCTACGAGCAGTACTTC	CASRPQGGTYEQYF
TRBJ2-1	TRBV28	.	.	TGTGCCAGCAGTCCCGAAGGGTACCTTAATGAGCAGTTCTTC	CASSPEGYLNEQFF
TRBJ2-1	TRBV7-9	.	.	TGTGCCAGCAGCCTTGGGTCTTGGGAGCAGTTCTTC	CASSLGSWEQFF
TRBJ1-1	TRBV28	once	.	TGTGCCAGCAGTCTAAACTTTATTAGTGCTGAAGCTTTCTTT	CASSLNFISAEAFF
TRBJ2-7	TRBV6-1	.	TRBD1	TGTGCCAGCAGTGAAGAGAACAGGGGGCCCTACGAGCAGTACTTC	CASSEENRGPYEQYF
TRBJ2-5	TRBV7-9	.	.	TGTGCCAGCAGCTTCGCAAGCCTTCCCCACCAAGAGACCCAGTACTTC	CASSFASLPHQETQYF
TRBJ2-1	TRBV19	.	.	TGTGCCAGTAGTATCGTGGGAGGAGGTGAGCAGTTCTTC	CASSIVGGGEQFF
TRBJ2-7	TRBV19	.	.	TGTGCCAGTAGTATAGATCTCGGCTCCTACGAGCAGTACTTC	CASSIDLGSYEQYF
TRBJ2-7	TRBV28	.	.	TGTGCCAGCAGTCTCTTCGGAGTCGCCTACGAGCAGTACTTC	CASSLFGVAYEQYF
TRBJ2-7	TRBV28	.	.	TGTGCCAGCAGTTTAATAGCGGCAGGGTGGGACGAGCAGTACTTC	CASSLIAAGWDEQYF
TRBJ2-5	TRBV7-6	.	.	TGTGCCAGCAGCTTAGTATCTAGGGGGACCCAGTACTTC	CASSLVSRGTQYF
TRBJ2-3	TRBV7-9	.	TRBD2	TGTGCCAGCAGCTTAGCTGGCGGGGGGCGGCGGACAGATACGCAGTATTTT	CASSLAGGGRRTDTQYF
TRBJ2-7	TRBV7-2	.	.	TGTGCCAGCAGCTTAGGGCCCCAGACTTCCTACGAGCAGTACTTC	CASSLGPQTSYEQYF
TRBJ1-5	TRBV9	.	.	TGTGCCAGCAGCGTAGCTCACGGTAGCAATCAGCCCCAGCATTTT	CASSVAHGSNQPQHF
TRBJ1-2	TRBV28	.	.	TGTGCCAGCAGTTTAAGGGCCTCATATGTCCCCTCCTATGGCTACACCTTC	CASSLRASYVPSYGYTF
TRBJ1-5	TRBV28	.	.	TGTGCCAGCAGTTCCGTGTTTAGCAATCAGCCCCAGCATTTT	CASSSVFSNQPQHF
TRBJ1-2	TRBV28	.	TRBD1	TGTGCCAGCAGTTCGAAATGGGACAGGGGCGAGGGCGGCTACACCTTC	CASSSKWDRGEGGYTF
TRBJ1-1	TRBV5-1	.	.	TGCGCCAGCAGCTTAGCGCGGAACACTGAAGCTTTCTTT	CASSLARNTEAFF
TRBJ1-1	TRBV28	.	.	TGTGCCAGCAGTTTAGGCTTAGGACCAGGGAACACTGAAGCTTTCTTT	CASSLGLGPGNTEAFF
TRBJ2-7	TRBV28	.	.	TGTGCCAGCAGTTTTGGGCCCGGGGAAACCTACGAGCAGTACTTC	CASSFGPGETYEQYF
TRBJ2-7	TRBV7-8	.	.	TGTGCCAGCAGCTTAGGACCTTTCTACGAGCAGTACTTC	CASSLGPFYEQYF
TRBJ2-7	TRBV6-1	.	.	TGTGCCAGCAGTAGCCGGGACATAAAAGAAATCGAGCAGTACTTC	CASSSRDIKEIEQYF
TRBJ2-1	TRBV28	.	.	TGTGCCAGCAGCGACGGGGTACCCGACTACAATGAGCAGTTCTTC	CASSDGVPDYNEQFF
TRBJ2-7	TRBV4-1	.	TRBD2	TGCGCCAGCAGCCAAGATACGGGAGGGACCTACGAGCAGTACTTC	CASSQDTGGTYEQYF
TRBJ1-1	TRBV19	.	.	TGTGCCAGTATAGGTCGGGGCATGAACACTGAAGCTTTCTTT	CASIGRGMNTEAFF
TRBJ2-7	TRBV27	.	.	TGTGCCAGCAGTTCAGGAAACTACGAGCAGTACTTC	CASSSGNYEQYF
TRBJ2-7	TRBV4-1	.	.	TGCGCCAGCAGCCAGGGGGATAGCAGCTCCTACGAGCAGTACTTC	CASSQGDSSSYEQYF
TRBJ2-3	TRBV11-2	.	TRBD1	TGTGCCAGCAGCTTATCCGGGACAGGGTCAGATACGCAGTATTTT	CASSLSGTGSDTQYF
TRBJ2-3	TRBV28	.	TRBD2	TGTGCCAGCTCCGAAACGGGAGGAGTCACAGATACGCAGTATTTT	CASSETGGVTDTQYF
TRBJ2-7	TRBV6-1	.	.	TGTGCCAGCAGTGCGAGGACGGTCTACGAGCAGTACTTC	CASSARTVYEQYF
TRBJ2-6	TRBV6-1	.	.	TGTGCCAGCAGTGAACTGTACCTTATTTCTGGGGCCAACGTCCTGACTTTC	CASSELYLISGANVLTF
TRBJ2-1	TRBV27	.	TRBD1	TGTGCCAGCAGTTTAGTTATGGGACAGGGAGCCTACAATGAGCAGTTCTTC	CASSLVMGQGAYNEQFF
TRBJ2-1	TRBV30	.	TRBD1	TGTGCCTGGACTGGGACAGGGGGGGGGAATGAGCAGTTCTTC	CAWTGTGGGNEQFF
TRBJ1-5	TRBV28	.	.	TGTGCCAGCAGTTCCCGGGACGGGGGCTTCCAGCCCCAGCATTTT	CASSSRDGGFQPQHF
TRBJ2-3	TRBV19	.	.	TGTGCCAGTAGTACTTCCGGGGACCAAGATACGCAGTATTTT	CASSTSGDQDTQYF
TRBJ2-6	TRBV6-6	.	.	TGTGCCAGCCTTGGTGGCTCTGGGGCCAACGTCCTGACTTTC	CASLGGSGANVLTF
TRBJ2-7	TRBV28	.	.	TGTGCCAGCAGTTTAAACCCCGAAGAGCCGGGCAACGAGCAGTACTTC	CASSLNPEEPGNEQYF
TRBJ2-7	TRBV10-2	.	TRBD2	TGCGCCAGTAGTGAGTCACTAGCGGGAGTAGGATACGAGCAGTACTTC	CASSESLAGVGYEQYF
TRBJ2-7	TRBV28	.	.	TGTGCCAGCAGTCCGAGCGCCGGGCCTAACGCCTACGAGCAGTACTTC	CASSPSAGPNAYEQYF
TRBJ2-7	TRBV6-1	few	.	TGTGCCAGCAGTGAGTTAGGAGGGGGCCCCTACGAGCAGTACTTC	CASSELGGGPYEQYF
TRBJ1-1	TRBV27	.	.	TGTGCCAGCAGCCCAGGGACGTTGAACACTGAAGCTTTCTTT	CASSPGTLNTEAFF
TRBJ1-2	TRBV10-3	.	.	TGTGCCATCAGTGAGGGAGGAGTAGAGAACTATGGCTACACCTTC	CAISEGGVENYGYTF
TRBJ1-2	TRBV28	.	.	TGTGCCAGCAGTTTAAATTATGGCTACACCTTC	CASSLNYGYTF
TRBJ2-7	TRBV28	.	.	TGTGCCAGCAGTTCGGAGAGCTACGAGCAGTACTTC	CASSSESYEQYF
TRBJ2-7	TRBV7-9	.	.	TGTGCCAGCAGCCCAGACAGGAAACCCTACGAGCAGTACTTC	CASSPDRKPYEQYF
TRBJ2-7	TRBV30	.	.	TGTGCCTGGAGTGGGGGGGCCGTCTACGAGCAGTACTTC	CAWSGGAVYEQYF
TRBJ1-5	TRBV28	.	.	TGTGCCAGCAGTTCAATCAATCAGCCCCAGCATTTT	CASSSINQPQHF